This T cell receptor beta chain came from a study of blood T cell repertoires in COVID-19. Study summary: Researchers got acute and convalescent COVID-19 samples from the United States, Italy and Spain.

Study processing details: Amplification from reference gene primers served as the basis for estimated nucleated cell counts. TCRdb's copy holds only in-frame clones and misses some; the assay was immunoSEQ multiplex PCR. V and J calls and clone size come straight from that table; D and trimming were deduced from the DNA. The top ten hold around 2% of the sample, which has over 200,000 clones, roughly 80% seen once. This study enrolled people aged roughly 18 to 90 from roughly 24 US geographic areas. Recovered Cohort 3 donors showed two negative PCRs, clearance, or symptom resolution. Germline CDR1 and CDR2: SGHTA and FQGNSA. Trimming at V came to 2 bases and at J to 3 bases, leaving 3 bases not matched to a gene. This CDR3 contains 15 residues.

This rearrangement joins TRBV7-2 to TRBJ2-5; 10 positions agree with TRBD1. This TCR was recovered from a man between 60 and 75 years old who had recovered from COVID-19. Sequencing input: PBMCs or T cells enriched from blood (not recorded which). This chain's CDR3 is CASSLRGTGEETQYF. DNA of the CDR3: TGTGCCAGCAGCTTAAGGGGGACAGGGGAAGAGACCCAGTACTTC.